The source of this T cell receptor beta chain is a study of vaccination and CD4 T cells after COVID-19. Study background: The stimulus for the cells was overlapping spike peptides derived from SARS-CoV-2, HCoV-NL63, HCoV-OC43 and HCoV-229E.

Study findings and constraints: A median approximately 83% of convalescent patients' SARS-CoV-2-reactive clones emerged only after vaccination.

Notes on this clonotype: Antigen: not known.

As for treatment: approximately nine-day PBMC culture with coronavirus spike peptide pools or control peptides (ViraFEST assay). T cells were expanded with peptide pools, and expanded clonotypes were identified by TCR sequencing. IL-2 at 8.5 to 10 IU/ml and peptide pools at approximately 10 ug/ml were added to PBMCs cultured at over 1.5 million per well. Sequenced with the Oncomine TCR Beta short-read assay was DNA taken from cultured CD4+ T cells. One entry per CDR3 protein, called by TCRdb with MiXCR from the PCR reads. The table shows 2,500 to 3,000 distinct CDR3 sequences, with roughly 80% occurring only once. The material sequenced was CD4+ T cells from blood, cultured in vitro. The origin of this receptor is a human donor who had recovered from COVID-19.

The CDR3 region has the DNA TGTGCCAGCAAGTCCGGGGTGGTCGGTTCGGGGCCCCAGCATTTT. This gives the protein CASKSGVVGSGPQHF. The chain uses TRBV6-2 or TRBV6-3 and TRBJ1-5; D remains unclear. CDR3 length equals 15 residues. Between the trimmed V and J ends, which lost 7 bases and 9 bases, there was a span of 22 bases. Germline CDR1 and CDR2: MNHEY and SVGEGT.